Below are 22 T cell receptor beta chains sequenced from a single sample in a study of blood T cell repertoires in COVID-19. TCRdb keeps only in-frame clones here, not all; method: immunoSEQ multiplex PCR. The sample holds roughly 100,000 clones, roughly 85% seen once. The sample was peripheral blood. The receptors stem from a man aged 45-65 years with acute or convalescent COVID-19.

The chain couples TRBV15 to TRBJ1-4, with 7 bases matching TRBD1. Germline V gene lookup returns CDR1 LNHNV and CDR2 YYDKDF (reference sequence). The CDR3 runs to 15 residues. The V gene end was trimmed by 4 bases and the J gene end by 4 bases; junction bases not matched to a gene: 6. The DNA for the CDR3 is TGTGCCACCAGCAAAGGACAGGCCGGTAATGAAAAACTGTTTTTT. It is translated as CATSKGQAGNEKLFF.

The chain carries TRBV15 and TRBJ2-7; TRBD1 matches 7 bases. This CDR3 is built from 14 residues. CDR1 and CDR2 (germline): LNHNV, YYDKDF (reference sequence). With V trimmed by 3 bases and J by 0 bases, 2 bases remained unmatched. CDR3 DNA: TGTGCCACCAGCAGTAGGGACAGCTCCTACGAGCAGTACTTC. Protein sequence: CATSSRDSSYEQYF. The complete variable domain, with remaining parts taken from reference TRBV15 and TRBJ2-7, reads DAMVIQNPRYQVTQFGKPVTLSCSQTLNHNVMYWYQQKSSQAPKLLFHYYDKDFNNEADTPDNFQSRRPNTSFCFLDIRSPGLGDTAMYLCATSSRDSSYEQYFGPGTRLTVT.

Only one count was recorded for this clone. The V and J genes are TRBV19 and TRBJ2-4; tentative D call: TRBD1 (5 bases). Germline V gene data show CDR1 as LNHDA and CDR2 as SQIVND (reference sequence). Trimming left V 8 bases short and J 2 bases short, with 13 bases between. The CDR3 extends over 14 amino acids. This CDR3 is CASRSGYPKNIQYF. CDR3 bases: TGTGCCAGTCGATCAGGGTATCCCAAAAACATTCAGTACTTC.

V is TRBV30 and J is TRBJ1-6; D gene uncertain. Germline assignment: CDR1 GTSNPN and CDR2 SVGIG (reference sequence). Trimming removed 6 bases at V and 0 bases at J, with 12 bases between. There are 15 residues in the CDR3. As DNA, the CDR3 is TGTGCCTGCAAGGAGGAAAGCTCCTATAATTCACCCCTCCACTTT. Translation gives CACKEESSYNSPLHF.

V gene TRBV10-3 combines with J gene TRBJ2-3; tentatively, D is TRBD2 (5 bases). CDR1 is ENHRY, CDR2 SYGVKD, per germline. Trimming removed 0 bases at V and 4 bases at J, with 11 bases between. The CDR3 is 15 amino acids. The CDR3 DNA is TGTGCCATCAGTGAGTCGAGCGCGGGCGCAGATACGCAGTATTTT. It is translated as CAISESSAGADTQYF.

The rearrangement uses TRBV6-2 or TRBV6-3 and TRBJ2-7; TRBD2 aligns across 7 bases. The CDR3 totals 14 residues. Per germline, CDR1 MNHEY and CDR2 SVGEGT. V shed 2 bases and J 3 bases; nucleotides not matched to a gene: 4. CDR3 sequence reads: CASSYREDYYEQYF. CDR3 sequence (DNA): TGTGCCAGCAGTTACCGGGAGGACTACTACGAGCAGTACTTC.

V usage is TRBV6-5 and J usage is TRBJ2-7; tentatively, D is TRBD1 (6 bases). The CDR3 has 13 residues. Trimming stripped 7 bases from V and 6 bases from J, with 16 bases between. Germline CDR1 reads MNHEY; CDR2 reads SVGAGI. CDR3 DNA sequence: TGTGCCAGCACGGGACAATTAAGGAGCGAGCAGTACTTC. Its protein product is CASTGQLRSEQYF.

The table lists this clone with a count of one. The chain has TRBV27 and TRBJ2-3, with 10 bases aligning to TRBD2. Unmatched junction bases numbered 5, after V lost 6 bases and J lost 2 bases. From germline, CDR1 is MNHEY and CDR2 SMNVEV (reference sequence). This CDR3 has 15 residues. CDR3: CASRSLAGLTDTQYF. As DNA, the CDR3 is TGTGCCAGCAGGTCACTAGCGGGACTCACAGATACGCAGTATTTT.

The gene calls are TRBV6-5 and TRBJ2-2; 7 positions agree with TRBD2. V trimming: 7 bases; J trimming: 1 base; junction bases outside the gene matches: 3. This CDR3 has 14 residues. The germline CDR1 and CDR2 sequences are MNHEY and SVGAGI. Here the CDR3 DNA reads TGTGCCAGCACCCCGGGGGGGAACACCGGGGAGCTGTTTTTT. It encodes CASTPGGNTGELFF.

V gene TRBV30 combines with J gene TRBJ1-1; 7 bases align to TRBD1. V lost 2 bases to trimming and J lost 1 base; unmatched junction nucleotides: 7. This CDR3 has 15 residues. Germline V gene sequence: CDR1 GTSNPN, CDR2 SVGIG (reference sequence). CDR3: CAWSFWDRRNTEAFF. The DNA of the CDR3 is TGTGCCTGGAGTTTTTGGGACAGAAGGAACACTGAAGCTTTCTTT.

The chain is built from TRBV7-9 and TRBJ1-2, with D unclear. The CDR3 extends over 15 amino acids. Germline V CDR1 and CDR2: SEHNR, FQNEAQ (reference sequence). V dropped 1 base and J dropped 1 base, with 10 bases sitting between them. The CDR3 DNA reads TGTGCCAGCAGCTTAGGAAGCTACGGTAACTATGGCTACACCTTC. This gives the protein CASSLGSYGNYGYTF.

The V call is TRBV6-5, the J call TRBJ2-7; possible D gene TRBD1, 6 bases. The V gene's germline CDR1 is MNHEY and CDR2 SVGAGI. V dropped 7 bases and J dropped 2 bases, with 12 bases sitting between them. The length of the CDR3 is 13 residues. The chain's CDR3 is CASKETGTYEQYF. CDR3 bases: TGTGCCAGCAAAGAGACAGGAACCTACGAGCAGTACTTC.

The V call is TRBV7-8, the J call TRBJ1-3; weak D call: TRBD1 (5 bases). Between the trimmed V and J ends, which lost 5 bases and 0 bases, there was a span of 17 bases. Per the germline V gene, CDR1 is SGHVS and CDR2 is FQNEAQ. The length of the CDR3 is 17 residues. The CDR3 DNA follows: TGTGCCAGCAGCAAACGCAGGGCCGTCGACTCTGGAAACACCATATATTTT. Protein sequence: CASSKRRAVDSGNTIYF.

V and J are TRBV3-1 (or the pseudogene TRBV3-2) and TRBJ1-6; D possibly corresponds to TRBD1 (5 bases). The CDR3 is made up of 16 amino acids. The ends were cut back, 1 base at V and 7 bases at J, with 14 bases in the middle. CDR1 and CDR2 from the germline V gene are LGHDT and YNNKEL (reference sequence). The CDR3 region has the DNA TGTGCCAGCAGCCAAGCCGCAGGTGGGGGGAATTCACCCCTCCACTTT. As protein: CASSQAAGGGNSPLHF.

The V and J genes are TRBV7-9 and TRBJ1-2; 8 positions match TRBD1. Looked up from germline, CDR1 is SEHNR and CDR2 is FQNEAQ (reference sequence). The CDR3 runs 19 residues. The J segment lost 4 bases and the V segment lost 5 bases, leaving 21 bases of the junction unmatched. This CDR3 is CASSQIVWTELGTGYGYTF. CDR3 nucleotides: TGTGCCAGCAGCCAAATAGTCTGGACGGAGCTGGGGACAGGCTATGGCTACACCTTC. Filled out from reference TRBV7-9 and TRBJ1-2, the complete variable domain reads DTGVSQNPRHKITKRGQNVTFRCDPISEHNRLYWYRQTLGQGPEFLTYFQNEAQLEKSRLLSDRFSAERPKGSFSTLEIQRTEQGDSAMYLCASSQIVWTELGTGYGYTFGSGTRLTVV.

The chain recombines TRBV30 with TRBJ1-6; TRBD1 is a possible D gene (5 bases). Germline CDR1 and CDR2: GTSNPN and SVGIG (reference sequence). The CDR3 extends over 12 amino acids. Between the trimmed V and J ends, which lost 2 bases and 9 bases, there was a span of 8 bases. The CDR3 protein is CAWSQGFSPLHF. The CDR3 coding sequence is TGTGCCTGGAGTCAGGGTTTTTCACCCCTCCACTTT.

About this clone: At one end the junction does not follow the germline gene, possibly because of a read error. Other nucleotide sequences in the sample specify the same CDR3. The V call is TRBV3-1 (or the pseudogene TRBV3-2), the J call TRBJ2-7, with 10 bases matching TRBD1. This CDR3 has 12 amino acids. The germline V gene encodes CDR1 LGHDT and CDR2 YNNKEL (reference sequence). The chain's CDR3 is CASSSRDRGLCF. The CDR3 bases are TGTGCCAGCAGCAGCCGGGACAGGGGTCTGTGCTTC.

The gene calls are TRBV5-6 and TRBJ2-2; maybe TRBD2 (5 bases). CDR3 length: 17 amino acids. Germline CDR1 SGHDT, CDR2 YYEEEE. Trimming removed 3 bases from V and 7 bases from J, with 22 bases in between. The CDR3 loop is CASSSLGKELAGGELFF. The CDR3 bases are TGTGCCAGCAGCTCGCTGGGGAAAGAATTGGCGGGCGGGGAGCTGTTTTTT.

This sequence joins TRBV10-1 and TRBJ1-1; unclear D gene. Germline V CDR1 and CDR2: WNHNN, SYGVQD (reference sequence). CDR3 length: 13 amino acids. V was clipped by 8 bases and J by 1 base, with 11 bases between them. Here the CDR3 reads CASQAEANTEAFF. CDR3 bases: TGCGCCAGCCAAGCTGAGGCGAACACTGAAGCTTTCTTT.

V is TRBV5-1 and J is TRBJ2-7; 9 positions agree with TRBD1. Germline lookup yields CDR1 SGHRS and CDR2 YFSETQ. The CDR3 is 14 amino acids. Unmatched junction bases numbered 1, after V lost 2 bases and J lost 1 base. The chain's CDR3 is CASSFGTGSYEQYF. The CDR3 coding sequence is TGCGCCAGCAGCTTCGGGACAGGGTCCTACGAGCAGTACTTC.

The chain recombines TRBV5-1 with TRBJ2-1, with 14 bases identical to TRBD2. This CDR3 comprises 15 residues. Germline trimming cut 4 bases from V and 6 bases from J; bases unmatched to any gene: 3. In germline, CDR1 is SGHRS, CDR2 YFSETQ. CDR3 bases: TGCGCCAGCAGCCAGACTAGCGGGGGGGGCAATGAGCAGTTCTTC. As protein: CASSQTSGGGNEQFF. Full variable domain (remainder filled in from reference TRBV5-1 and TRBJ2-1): KAGVTQTPRYLIKTRGQQVTLSCSPISGHRSVSWYQQTPGQGLQFLFEYFSETQRNKGNFPGRFSGRQFSNSRSEMNVSTLELGDSALYLCASSQTSGGGNEQFFGPGTRLTVL.

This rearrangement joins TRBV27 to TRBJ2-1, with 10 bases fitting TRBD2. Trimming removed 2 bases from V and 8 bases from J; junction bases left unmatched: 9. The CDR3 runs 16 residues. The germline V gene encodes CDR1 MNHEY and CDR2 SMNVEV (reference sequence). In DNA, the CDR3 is TGTGCCAGCAGTTTACTTTCCGGACTAGCGGTGGATGAGCAGTTCTTC. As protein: CASSLLSGLAVDEQFF.